This entry features one TCR beta chain sequence. TCRdb processed the 5' RACE reads anew with MiXCR; each CDR3 protein has one entry. The table has about 40,000 distinct CDR3 sequences, under 20% seen once; the top ten hold under 3.5%. V lost 5 bases, J lost 1 base, and 9 bases lay in between. This CDR3 has 13 amino acids. Germline V gene data show CDR1 as MDHEN and CDR2 as SYDVKM. This clonotype was obtained from a female donor with breast cancer. Sequenced material: naive CD4+ T cells sorted from a lymph node. The subset denotes: naive CD4+ T cells, CD4+CD45RA+CD25-. This sequence joins TRBV28 and TRBJ2-7; tentative D call: TRBD2 (5 bases). The CDR3 DNA reads as TGTGCCAGCAGTGGGGAGCCGTCCTACGAGCAGTACTTC. This sequence encodes CASSGEPSYEQYF. The complete variable domain, with remaining parts taken from reference TRBV28 and TRBJ2-7, reads DVKVTQSSRYLVKRTGEKVFLECVQDMDHENMFWYRQDPGLGLRLIYFSYDVKMKEKGDIPEGYSVSREKKERFSLILESASTNQTSMYLCASSGEPSYEQYFGPGTRLTVT.